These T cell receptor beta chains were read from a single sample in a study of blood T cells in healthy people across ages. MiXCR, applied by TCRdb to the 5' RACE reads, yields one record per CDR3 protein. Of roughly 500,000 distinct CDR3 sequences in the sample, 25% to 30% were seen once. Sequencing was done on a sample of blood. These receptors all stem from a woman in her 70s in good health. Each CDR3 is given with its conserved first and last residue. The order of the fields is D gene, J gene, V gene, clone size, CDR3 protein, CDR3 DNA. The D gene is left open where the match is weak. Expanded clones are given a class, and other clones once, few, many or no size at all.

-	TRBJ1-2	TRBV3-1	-	CASSAGRGYTF	TGTGCCAGCTCAGCGGGACGAGGCTACACCTTC
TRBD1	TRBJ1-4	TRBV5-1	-	CASSSSQGAISEKLFF	TGCGCCAGCAGCTCGTCGCAGGGGGCGATCAGTGAAAAACTGTTTTTT
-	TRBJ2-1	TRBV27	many	CASTAIRGNEQFF	TGTGCCAGCACTGCAATTCGAGGAAATGAGCAGTTCTTC
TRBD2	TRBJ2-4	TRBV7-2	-	CGSSLGSGVDIQYF	TGTGGCAGCAGCTTAGGCAGCGGGGTAGACATTCAGTACTTC
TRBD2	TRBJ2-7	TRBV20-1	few	CSASGGGPSYEQYF	TGCAGTGCTAGTGGCGGGGGACCCTCCTACGAGCAGTACTTC
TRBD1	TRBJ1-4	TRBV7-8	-	CASSPGQGETYEKLFF	TGTGCCAGCAGCCCCGGACAGGGCGAAACTTATGAAAAACTGTTTTTT
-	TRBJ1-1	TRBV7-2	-	CASSSRMNTEAFF	TGTGCCAGCAGCTCACGTATGAACACTGAAGCTTTCTTT
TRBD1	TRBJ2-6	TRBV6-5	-	CASSPRRQGSGANVLTF	TGTGCCAGCAGTCCGAGGAGACAGGGAAGCGGGGCCAACGTCCTGACTTTC
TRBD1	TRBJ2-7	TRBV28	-	CASSGQGAVHEQYF	TGTGCCAGCAGTGGACAGGGTGCTGTCCACGAGCAGTACTTC
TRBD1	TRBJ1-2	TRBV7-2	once	CASSLVGTAYGYTF	TGTGCCAGCAGCTTAGTCGGGACAGCCTATGGCTACACCTTC
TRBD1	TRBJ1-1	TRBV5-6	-	CASSLRQGLRTEAFF	TGTGCCAGCAGCTTAAGACAGGGGTTGAGAACTGAAGCTTTCTTT
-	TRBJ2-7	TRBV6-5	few	CASTYSVGTYEQYF	TGTGCCAGCACCTACTCGGTAGGGACCTACGAGCAGTACTTC
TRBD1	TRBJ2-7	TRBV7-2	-	CASSWSWTGGSYEQYF	TGTGCCAGCAGCTGGAGTTGGACAGGAGGCTCCTACGAGCAGTACTTC
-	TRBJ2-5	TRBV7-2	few	CASSFPTGFRTQYF	TGTGCCAGCAGCTTTCCCACGGGGTTCAGGACCCAGTACTTC
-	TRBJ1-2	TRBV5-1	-	CASSLGQASYGYTF	TGCGCCAGCAGCTTGGGGCAGGCCAGCTATGGCTACACCTTC
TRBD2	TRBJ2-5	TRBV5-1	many	CASSRTSGGFKETQYF	TGCGCCAGCAGCCGGACTAGCGGGGGGTTCAAGGAGACCCAGTACTTC
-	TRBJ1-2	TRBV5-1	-	CASSLPGLDGYTF	TGCGCCAGCAGCTTACCGGGTCTTGACGGCTACACCTTC
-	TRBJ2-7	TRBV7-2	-	CASSLVKSSYEQYF	TGTGCCAGCAGCTTAGTGAAAAGCTCCTACGAGCAGTACTTC
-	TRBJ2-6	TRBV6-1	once	CASSEFVPGANVLTF	TGTGCCAGCAGTGAATTTGTCCCTGGGGCCAACGTCCTGACTTTC
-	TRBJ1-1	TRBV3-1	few	CASSLLQGSAEAFF	TGTGCCAGCAGCCTACTTCAGGGTAGCGCTGAAGCTTTCTTT
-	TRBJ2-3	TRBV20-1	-	CSARLSSGTDTQYF	TGCAGTGCTAGATTGAGTAGCGGCACAGATACGCAGTATTTT
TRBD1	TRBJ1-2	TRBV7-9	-	CASSSRGTGNGYTF	TGTGCCAGCAGCTCCCGTGGGACAGGGAATGGCTACACCTTC
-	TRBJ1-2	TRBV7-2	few	CASRATGNNYGYTF	TGTGCCAGCCGCGCAACAGGGAATAACTATGGCTACACCTTC
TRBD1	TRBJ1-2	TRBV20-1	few	CSATGAQDYGYTF	TGCAGTGCCACAGGGGCGCAGGACTATGGCTACACCTTC
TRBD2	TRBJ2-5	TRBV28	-	CASMRGTQETQYF	TGTGCCAGCATGCGGGGGACCCAAGAGACCCAGTACTTC
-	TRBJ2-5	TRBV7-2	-	CASSLGSQAWETQYF	TGTGCCAGCAGTTTAGGGAGCCAGGCATGGGAGACCCAGTACTTC
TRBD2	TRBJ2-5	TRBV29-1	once	CSVSGLAGGAETQYF	TGCAGCGTTTCCGGACTAGCCGGAGGGGCAGAGACCCAGTACTTC
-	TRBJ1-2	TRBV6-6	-	CASSYGARGYGYTF	TGTGCCAGCAGTTACGGGGCCAGAGGGTATGGCTACACCTTC
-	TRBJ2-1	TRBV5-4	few	CASGPRANEQFF	TGTGCCAGCGGCCCCCGGGCAAATGAGCAGTTCTTC
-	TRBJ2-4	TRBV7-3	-	CASSLSGGGGSKNIQYF	TGTGCCAGCAGCTTATCAGGCGGGGGCGGGTCCAAAAACATTCAGTACTTC
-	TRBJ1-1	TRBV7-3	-	CASSLNLHRGESNTEAFF	TGTGCCAGCAGCTTAAATCTCCATCGGGGGGAGTCGAACACTGAAGCTTTCTTT
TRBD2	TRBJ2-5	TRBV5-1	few	CASSSGLAGVETQYF	TGCGCCAGCAGCTCGGGACTAGCGGGGGTAGAGACCCAGTACTTC
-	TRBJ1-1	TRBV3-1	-	CASSQEGMNTEAFF	TGTGCCAGCAGCCAAGAAGGCATGAACACTGAAGCTTTCTTT
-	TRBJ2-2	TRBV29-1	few	CSALHMRTGELFF	TGCAGCGCTCTCCACATGAGGACCGGGGAGCTGTTTTTT
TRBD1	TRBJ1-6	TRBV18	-	CASSSYSGTGNSPLHF	TGTGCCAGCTCATCATACTCCGGGACAGGGAATTCACCCCTCCACTTT
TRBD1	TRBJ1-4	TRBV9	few	CASSRSLVDRGDEKLFF	TGTGCCAGCAGTCGTAGCTTGGTGGACAGGGGGGACGAAAAACTGTTTTTT
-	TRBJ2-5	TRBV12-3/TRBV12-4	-	CASSAASTSQYF	TGTGCCAGCAGTGCTGCTAGTACGTCCCAGTACTTC
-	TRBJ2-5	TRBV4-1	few	CASSQALGGTFLGETQYF	TGCGCCAGCAGCCAAGCTCTCGGGGGCACCTTTCTCGGCGAGACCCAGTACTTC
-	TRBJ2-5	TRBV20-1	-	CSATTPRGHQGTQYF	TGCAGTGCTACCACACCCAGGGGACATCAAGGGACCCAGTACTTC
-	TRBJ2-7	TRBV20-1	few	CSAAGFGEQYF	TGCAGTGCTGCAGGGTTTGGGGAGCAGTACTTC
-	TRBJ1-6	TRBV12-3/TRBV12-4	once	CASTLQASPLHF	TGTGCCAGCACCTTACAGGCTTCACCCCTCCACTTT
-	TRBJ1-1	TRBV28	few	CASRWGGITEAFF	TGTGCCAGCAGGTGGGGAGGGATCACTGAAGCTTTCTTT
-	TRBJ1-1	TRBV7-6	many	CASSLGKARLAMNTEAFF	TGTGCCAGCAGCTTAGGAAAGGCCCGGCTCGCCATGAACACTGAAGCTTTCTTT
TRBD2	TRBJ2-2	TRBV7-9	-	CASTGGDNTGELFF	TGTGCCAGCACCGGGGGGGACAACACCGGGGAGCTGTTTTTT
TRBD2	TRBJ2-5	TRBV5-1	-	CASSLGLAAHQETQYF	TGCGCCAGCAGCTTGGGACTAGCGGCCCACCAAGAGACCCAGTACTTC
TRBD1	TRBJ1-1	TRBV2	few	CASKRGAGQTNTEAFF	TGTGCCAGCAAAAGAGGGGCGGGACAGACGAACACTGAAGCTTTCTTT
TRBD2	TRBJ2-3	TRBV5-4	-	CASSFRSGGDTDTQYF	TGTGCCAGCAGCTTCCGTAGCGGGGGCGACACAGATACGCAGTATTTT
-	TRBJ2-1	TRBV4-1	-	CVSSQEQQSSYNEQFF	TGCGTCAGCAGCCAAGAGCAGCAAAGCTCCTACAATGAGCAGTTCTTC
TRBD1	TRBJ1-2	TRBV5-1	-	CASSLAGTGQGGYGHTF	TGCGCCAGCAGCTTGGCGGGAACCGGACAGGGAGGCTATGGCCACACCTTC
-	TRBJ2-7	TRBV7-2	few	CASSSMRIYEQYF	TGTGCCAGCAGCTCCATGCGGATCTACGAGCAGTACTTC
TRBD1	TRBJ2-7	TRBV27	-	CASSSPDRGKVGQYF	TGTGCCAGCAGTTCCCCGGACAGGGGGAAAGTAGGGCAGTACTTC
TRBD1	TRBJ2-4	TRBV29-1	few	CSTSPPGDRVKLAKNIQYF	TGCAGCACTTCGCCACCGGGGGACAGGGTTAAATTAGCCAAAAACATTCAGTACTTC
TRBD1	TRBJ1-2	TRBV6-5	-	CASGTAQVQYTF	TGTGCCAGCGGGACAGCCCAAGTTCAGTACACCTTC
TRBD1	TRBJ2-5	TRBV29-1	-	CSADRGSQETQYF	TGCAGCGCTGACAGGGGGAGCCAAGAGACCCAGTACTTC
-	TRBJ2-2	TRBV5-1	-	CASSLAGPRYNAGELFF	TGCGCCAGCAGCTTGGCGGGACCGAGGTATAACGCCGGGGAGCTGTTTTTT